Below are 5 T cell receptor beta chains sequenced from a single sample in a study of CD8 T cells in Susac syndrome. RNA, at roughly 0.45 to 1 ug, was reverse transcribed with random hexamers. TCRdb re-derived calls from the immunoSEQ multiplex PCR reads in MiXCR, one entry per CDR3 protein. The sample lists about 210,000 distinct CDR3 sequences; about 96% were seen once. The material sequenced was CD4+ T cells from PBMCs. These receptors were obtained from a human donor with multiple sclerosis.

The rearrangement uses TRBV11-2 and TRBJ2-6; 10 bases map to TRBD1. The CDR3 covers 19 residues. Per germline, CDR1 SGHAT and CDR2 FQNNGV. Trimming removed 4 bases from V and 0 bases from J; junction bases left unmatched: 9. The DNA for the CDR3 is TGTGCCAGCAGCTCCTACATAGGGGACAGGGGCTCTGGGGCCAACGTCCTGACTTTC. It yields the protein CASSSYIGDRGSGANVLTF.

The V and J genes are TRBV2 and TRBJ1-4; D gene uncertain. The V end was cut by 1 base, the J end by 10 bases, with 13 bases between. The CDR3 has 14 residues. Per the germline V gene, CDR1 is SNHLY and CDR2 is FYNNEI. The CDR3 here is CASSEERLLGKLFF. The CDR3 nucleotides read TGTGCCAGCAGTGAAGAACGGCTTTTGGGAAAACTGTTTTTT.

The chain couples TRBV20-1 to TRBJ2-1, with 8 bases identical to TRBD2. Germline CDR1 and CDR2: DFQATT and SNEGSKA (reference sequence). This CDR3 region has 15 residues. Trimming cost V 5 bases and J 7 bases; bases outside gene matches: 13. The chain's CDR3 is CSASLPGGRENEQFF. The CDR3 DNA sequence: TGCAGTGCTTCTCTACCGGGGGGGCGAGAGAATGAGCAGTTCTTC.

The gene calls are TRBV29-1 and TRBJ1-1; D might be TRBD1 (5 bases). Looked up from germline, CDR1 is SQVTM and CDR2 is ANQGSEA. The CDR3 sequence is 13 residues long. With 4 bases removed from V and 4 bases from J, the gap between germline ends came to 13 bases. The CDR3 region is CSVGWGAGTEAFF. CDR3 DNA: TGCAGCGTTGGTTGGGGCGCAGGCACTGAAGCTTTCTTT.

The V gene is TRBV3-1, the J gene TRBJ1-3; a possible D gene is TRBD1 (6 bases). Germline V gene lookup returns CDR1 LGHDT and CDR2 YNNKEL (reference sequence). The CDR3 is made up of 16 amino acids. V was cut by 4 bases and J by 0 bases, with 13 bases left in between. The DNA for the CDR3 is TGTGCCAGCAGCCCCATGGGGGCGCGCTCTGGAAACACCATATATTTT. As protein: CASSPMGARSGNTIYF.